This T cell receptor (beta chain) comes out of a study of response to subunit inactivated influenza vaccine. Whole-study results and caveats: A suggestion made by the authors is that each seasonal influenza vaccination recruits few new T cells.

Concerning this clonotype: Antigen: not known.

TCRdb used MiXCR to reprocess the RT-PCR reads, holding one entry per CDR3 protein. The data contain 540,000 or so distinct CDR3 sequences, 13% of them singletons. The CDR3 is made up of 16 amino acids. J lost 4 bases, V lost 5 bases, and 10 bases had no gene match. Germline V gives CDR1 SGHVS, CDR2 FQNEAQ. The sequence was obtained from a man in his forties or fifties who received an inactivated influenza vaccine. The chain carries TRBV7-8 and TRBJ2-5; 10 nucleotides match TRBD2. Sequences were derived from PBMCs from blood, sampled more than 35 days after vaccination. CDR3 sequence reads: CASSPTGTSGIETQYF. DNA of the CDR3: TGTGCCAGCAGCCCGACTGGAACTAGCGGGATAGAGACCCAGTACTTC.